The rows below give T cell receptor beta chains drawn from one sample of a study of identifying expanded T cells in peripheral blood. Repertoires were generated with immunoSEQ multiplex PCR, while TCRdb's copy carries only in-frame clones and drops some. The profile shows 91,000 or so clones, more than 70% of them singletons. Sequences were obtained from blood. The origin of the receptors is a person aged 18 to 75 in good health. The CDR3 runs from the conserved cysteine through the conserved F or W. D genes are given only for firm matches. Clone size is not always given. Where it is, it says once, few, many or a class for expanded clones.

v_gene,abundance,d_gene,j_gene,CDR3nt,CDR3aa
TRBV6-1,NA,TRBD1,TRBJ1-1,TGTGCCAGCATTGAAAGGGGGCTAATGAACACTGAAGCTTTCTTT,CASIERGLMNTEAFF
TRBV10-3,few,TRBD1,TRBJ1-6,TGTGCCATCAGTTTGGGGGACAGGAATTCACCCCTCCACTTT,CAISLGDRNSPLHF
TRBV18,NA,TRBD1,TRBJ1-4,TGTGCCAGCTCCCGACAGGGCCATGCGGAAAAACTGTTTTTT,CASSRQGHAEKLFF
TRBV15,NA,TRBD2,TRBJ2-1,TGTGCTTTACGGGACTACGGCTCCTACAATGAGCAGTTCTTC,CALRDYGSYNEQFF
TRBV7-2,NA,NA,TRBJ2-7,TGTGCCAGCAGCCCCTCCCACGGCTACGAGCAGTACTTC,CASSPSHGYEQYF
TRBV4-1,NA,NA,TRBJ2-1,TGCGCCAGCAGCCAGACCGGTTCTGTATTCGGGAACCCTCACTACAATGAGCAGTTCTTC,CASSQTGSVFGNPHYNEQFF
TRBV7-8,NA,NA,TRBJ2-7,TGTGCCAGCAGCTTATGGGCAGAGAGCTCCTACGAGCAGTACTTC,CASSLWAESSYEQYF
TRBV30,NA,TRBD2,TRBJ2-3,TGTGCCTGGAGTGACGCGGGAGGCTCTGATACGCAGTATTTT,CAWSDAGGSDTQYF
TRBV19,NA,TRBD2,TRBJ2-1,TGTGCCAGTAGTATATTAGCGGGAGGTGAGCAGTTCTTC,CASSILAGGEQFF
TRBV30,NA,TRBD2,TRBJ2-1,TGTGCCTGGAGCCATGGGACTAGTTGGGACGAGCAGTTCTTC,CAWSHGTSWDEQFF
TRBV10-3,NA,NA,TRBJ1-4,TGTGCCATCATCCCGGGACCGAGTAATGAAAAACTGTTTTTT,CAIIPGPSNEKLFF
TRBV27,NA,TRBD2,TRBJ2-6,TGTGCCAGCAGTTTTGGACTAGCGGGGGGGTCTGGGGCCAACGTCCTGACTTTC,CASSFGLAGGSGANVLTF
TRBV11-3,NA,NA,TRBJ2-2,TGTGCCAGCAGCCCTGGGGACCCAGTCGGGGAGCTGTTTTTT,CASSPGDPVGELFF
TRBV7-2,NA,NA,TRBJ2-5,TGTGCCAGCAGCTTAGCCCCCCTCTTCGCGGAGACCCAGTACTTC,CASSLAPLFAETQYF
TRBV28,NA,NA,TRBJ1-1,TGTGCCAGCAGTAAGGGAGAGGGGGAATGGAACACTGAAGCTTTCTTT,CASSKGEGEWNTEAFF
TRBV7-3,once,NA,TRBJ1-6,TGTGCCAGCAGCTGGGGGGCAGGGTCACCCCTCCACTTT,CASSWGAGSPLHF
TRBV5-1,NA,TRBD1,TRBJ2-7,TGCGCCAGCAGCTTGGGGCCGGGACAGGGGTCCTACGAGCAGTACTTC,CASSLGPGQGSYEQYF
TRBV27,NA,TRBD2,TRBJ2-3,TGTGCCAGCAAAGGCACTAGCGGACGCACAGATACGCAGTATTTT,CASKGTSGRTDTQYF
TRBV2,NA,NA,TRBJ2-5,TGTGCCGGAGGGACAGCGAGGGAGACCCAGTACTTC,CAGGTARETQYF
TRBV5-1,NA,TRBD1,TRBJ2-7,TGCGCCAGCAGCTTAGACAGGGGGTTCGCTAGAGAGCAGTACTTC,CASSLDRGFAREQYF
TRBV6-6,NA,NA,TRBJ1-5,TGTGCCAGCAGCTCTATCCTAAATCAGCCCCAGCATTTT,CASSSILNQPQHF
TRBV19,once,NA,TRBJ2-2,TGTGCCAGTAGTGTCACTAGCAGATACACCGGGGAGCTGTTTTTT,CASSVTSRYTGELFF
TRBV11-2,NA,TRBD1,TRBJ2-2,TGTGCCAGCAGCTTACACAGGGGGCGAGCCGGGGAGCTGTTTTTT,CASSLHRGRAGELFF
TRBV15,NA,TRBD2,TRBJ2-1,TGTGCCACCAGCAACCCTATAGCGGGCCTCTACAATGAGCAGTTCTTC,CATSNPIAGLYNEQFF
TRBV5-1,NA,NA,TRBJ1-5,TGCGCCAGCAGCTTGGACAGTACAAGCAATCAGCCCCAGCATTTT,CASSLDSTSNQPQHF
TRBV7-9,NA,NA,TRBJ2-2,TGTGCCAGCAGCTTAGTCGAAGGAACCGGGGAGCTGTTTTTT,CASSLVEGTGELFF
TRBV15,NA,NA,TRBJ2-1,TGTGCCACCGCGAAGTGGGTAGGGACGTACAATGAGCAGTTCTTC,CATAKWVGTYNEQFF
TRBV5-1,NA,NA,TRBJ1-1,TGCGCCAGCAGCGGGGCTCTGAACACTGAAGCTTTCTTT,CASSGALNTEAFF
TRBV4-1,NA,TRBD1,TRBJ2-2,TGCGCCAGCAGCCAAGACCGGCCGACAGGGTCGGGCGGGGAGCTGTTTTTT,CASSQDRPTGSGGELFF
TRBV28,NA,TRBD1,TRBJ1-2,TGTGCCAGCAGTTCTTTCGGGACAGGGGCCTATGGCTACACCTTC,CASSSFGTGAYGYTF
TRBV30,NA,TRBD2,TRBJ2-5,TGTGCCTGTCTAGCGGGGGGGACCCAGTACTTC,CACLAGGTQYF
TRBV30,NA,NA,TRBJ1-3,TGTGCCTGGAGACCGGACCAGGGAAACACCATATATTTT,CAWRPDQGNTIYF
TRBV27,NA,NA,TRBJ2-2,TGTGCCAGCAGTCTCGCCGGGGAGCTGTTTTTT,CASSLAGELFF
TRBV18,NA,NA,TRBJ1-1,TGTGCCAGCTCACCCGAGGCTGGGCTGAACACTGAAGCTTTCTTT,CASSPEAGLNTEAFF
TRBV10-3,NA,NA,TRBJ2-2,TGTGCCATCAAAGGGGAAGGGACCGGGGAGCTGTTTTTT,CAIKGEGTGELFF
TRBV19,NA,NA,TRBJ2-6,TGTGCCAGTAGTATTTTGAGCTCTGGGGCCAACGTCCTGACTTTC,CASSILSSGANVLTF
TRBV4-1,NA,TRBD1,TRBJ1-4,TGCGCCAGCAGCCGACCGCGGACAGGAGAAGAAAAACTGTTTTTT,CASSRPRTGEEKLFF
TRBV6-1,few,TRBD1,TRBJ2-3,TGTGCCAGCAGTGAACAGGGGGCGCGGGCAGATACGCAGTATTTT,CASSEQGARADTQYF
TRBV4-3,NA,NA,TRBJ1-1,TGCGCCAGCAGCCAGGGGGGTGGGGCTCTGAACACTGAAGCTTTCTTT,CASSQGGGALNTEAFF
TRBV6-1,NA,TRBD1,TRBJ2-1,TGTGCCAGCAGTCCGCCGGGACAGGGGCCCAATGAGCAGTTCTTC,CASSPPGQGPNEQFF
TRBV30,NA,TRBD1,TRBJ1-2,TGTGCCTGCCGGGACAGGGTTGATGGCTACACCTTC,CACRDRVDGYTF
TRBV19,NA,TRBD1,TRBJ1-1,TGTGCCAGTAGTAAGGGCCCCGGGACAGGGGGCACTGAAGCTTTCTTT,CASSKGPGTGGTEAFF
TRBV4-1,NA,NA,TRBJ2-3,TGCGCCAGCAGCCAAGAAGCCGGTTTAATTAGCACAGATACGCAGTATTTT,CASSQEAGLISTDTQYF
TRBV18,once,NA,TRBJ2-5,TGTGCCAGCTCACCACCCCAAGAGACCCAGTACTTC,CASSPPQETQYF
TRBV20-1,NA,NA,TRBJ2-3,TGCAGTGCTGGATACACAGATACGCAGTATTTT,CSAGYTDTQYF
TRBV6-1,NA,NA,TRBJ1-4,TGTGCCAGCAGCCAAAAGTTAGGGGGGGGAGAAAAACTGTTTTTT,CASSQKLGGGEKLFF
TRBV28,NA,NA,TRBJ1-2,TGTGCCAGCAGTTTGTATGCTAACTATGGCTACACCTTC,CASSLYANYGYTF
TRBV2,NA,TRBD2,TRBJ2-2,TGTGCCAGCAGTAAGGGACTATTAACCGGGGAGCTGTTTTTT,CASSKGLLTGELFF
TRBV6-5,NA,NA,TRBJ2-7,TGTGCCAGCAGTTACTACGGGGGTAAAACCTACGAGCAGTACTTC,CASSYYGGKTYEQYF
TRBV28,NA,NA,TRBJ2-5,TGTGCCAGCAGTTTACTCCGGGACGAGACCCAGTACTTC,CASSLLRDETQYF
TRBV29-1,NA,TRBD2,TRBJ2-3,TGCAGCGTAAGCGGGGGGAGGGGAGATACGCAGTATTTT,CSVSGGRGDTQYF